This TCR beta chain was identified in a study of cytomegalovirus exposure and HLA in healthy donors. Study overall: Earlier findings included some 120 million unique TCR beta sequences obtained from about 180 million T cells. Notes on the study in general: What TCR beta sequences reportedly achieved was accurate prediction of HLA-A and HLA-B alleles in most subjects. In a later analysis, at a false discovery rate of 0.05, some 15,000 TCR beta sequences were associated with HLA alleles.

With 60 Vbeta and 13 Jbeta primers, the PCR was carried out. Sequencing used immunoSEQ multiplex PCR; TCRdb keeps in-frame clones, though not all of them. The table lists under 130,000 clones, with 0.59% in the top ten. For this clone: Antigen unknown.

The CDR3 loop spans 14 amino acids. Germline lookup yields CDR1 LNHDA and CDR2 SQIVND (reference sequence). The chain joins TRBV19 to TRBJ2-7; TRBD2 matches at 7 bases. Sequences were obtained from PBMCs. The receptor was derived from a man aged 50-59 years in good health and CMV-seronegative. This chain's CDR3 is CASSRERGSYEQYF. The DNA of the CDR3 is TGTGCTTCTTCAAGGGAGCGGGGATCCTACGAGCAGTACTTC.